Listed here are 14 T cell receptor beta chains from one sample, sequenced in a study of OX40 agonist ivuxolimab in advanced cancers. Using immunoSEQ multiplex PCR, the repertoire was profiled, and TCRdb retains in-frame clones only, with some absent. Altogether nearly 85,000 clones are present, approximately 87% being singletons, with the ten largest covering more than 0.7%. Here the sequenced sample was CD4+ or CD8+ T cells sorted from blood, taken in a trial of the OX40 agonist ivuxolimab. These receptor sequences come from an adult with an advanced solid tumor such as melanoma, head and neck, liver or kidney cancer.

The genes are TRBV7-9 and TRBJ2-7, with TRBD2 matching over 9 bases. The CDR3 is made up of 15 amino acids. Germline-derived CDR1 and CDR2 are SEHNR and FQNEAQ (reference sequence). With 5 bases clipped from V and 2 bases from J, the junction kept 7 bases outside the gene matches. The CDR3 nucleotides read TGTGCCAGCAGCGCAGGTGCTAGCGGGGCCTACGAGCAGTACTTC. Translating it yields CASSAGASGAYEQYF.

The rearrangement uses TRBV4-3 and TRBJ1-2; 9 nucleotides agree with TRBD1. After removal of 0 bases from V and 10 bases from J, the junction contained 3 bases not matched to a gene. From germline, CDR1 is LGHNA and CDR2 YSLEER. The CDR3 is 13 amino acids. The CDR3 sequence is CASSQERDRAYTF. As DNA, the CDR3 is TGCGCCAGCAGCCAAGAGAGGGACAGGGCCTACACCTTC.

This clone has a single count. The chain employs TRBV5-6 and TRBJ1-1; D is undetermined. This CDR3 contains 13 residues. Germline CDR1 and CDR2: SGHDT and YYEEEE. V lost 5 bases, J lost 8 bases, and 16 bases lay in between. The CDR3 reads CASSYRIGSEAFF. CDR3 DNA: TGTGCCAGCAGTTATAGGATCGGTTCAGAAGCTTTCTTT.

A few counts support this clone. The chain links TRBV18 to TRBJ1-2, with D hard to call. Trimming removed 1 base from V and 9 bases from J, with 12 bases in between. Germline V gene data show CDR1 as KGHSH and CDR2 as LQKENI. This CDR3 region has 13 residues. CDR3 loop: CASSPRREPSYTF. The DNA for the CDR3 is TGTGCCAGCTCACCACGTAGGGAACCGAGCTACACCTTC.

J is TRBJ1-1 and V is TRBV7-2; 8 bases agree with TRBD1. The CDR3 loop spans 15 amino acids. The germline V gene has CDR1 SGHTA and CDR2 FQGNSA. After removal of 3 bases from V and 8 bases from J, the junction contained 11 bases not matched to a gene. The CDR3 is CASSFTTTGELEAFF. The CDR3 region has the DNA TGTGCCAGCAGCTTCACCACGACAGGGGAGTTGGAAGCTTTCTTT.

The V call is TRBV27, the J call TRBJ1-4, with D unclear. The CDR3 has 15 residues. V lost 5 bases and J 3 bases, leaving 13 bases between the germline ends. The V gene's germline CDR1 is MNHEY and CDR2 SMNVEV (reference sequence). The CDR3 loop reads CASSIQAFANEKLFF. CDR3 bases: TGTGCCAGCAGTATCCAGGCTTTCGCTAATGAAAAACTGTTTTTT.

Here the CDR3 reads CASSATGTASYEQYF. CDR3 nucleotide sequence: TGTGCCAGCAGCGCTACCGGGACAGCGTCCTACGAGCAGTACTTC. The chain combines TRBV9 with TRBJ2-7; 7 bases align to TRBD1. The CDR3 runs 15 residues. The germline gives CDR1 SGDLS, CDR2 YYNGEE. Unmatched junction bases numbered 7, after V lost 3 bases and J lost 1 base.

The V call is TRBV7-9, the J call TRBJ1-2; possibly TRBD1 for D (5 bases). V lost 4 bases and J 8 bases, leaving 17 bases between the germline ends. CDR1 and CDR2 from the germline V gene are SEHNR and FQNEAQ (reference sequence). CDR3 length: 14 residues. This chain's CDR3 is CASSSGHPRGGYTF. CDR3 bases: TGTGCCAGCAGCTCCGGACACCCCCGGGGGGGCTACACCTTC.

The V and J genes are TRBV4-2 and TRBJ1-2; tentatively, D is TRBD1 (6 bases). The V gene lost 0 bases and the J gene lost 0 bases, with 8 bases spanning the gap. CDR1 and CDR2 from the germline V gene are LGHNA and YNFKEQ. CDR3 length: 15 amino acids. The CDR3 DNA is TGTGCCAGCAGCCAAGAGGCAGGGGCTAACTATGGCTACACCTTC. Translating gives CASSQEAGANYGYTF.

This chain joins TRBV30 and TRBJ2-2; 7 nucleotides align to TRBD2. CDR1 GTSNPN and CDR2 SVGIG come from the germline V gene (reference sequence). V dropped 3 bases and J dropped 7; count of bases not matched to a gene: 8. The CDR3 sequence is 14 residues long. This CDR3 reads CAWRAASGVGELFF. The CDR3 bases are TGTGCCTGGAGGGCGGCTAGCGGAGTCGGGGAGCTGTTTTTT. Looking up the rest from reference TRBV30 and TRBJ2-2 gives the full variable domain: SQTIHQWPATLVQPVGSPLSLECTVEGTSNPNLYWYRQAAGRGLQLLFYSVGIGQISSEVPQNLSASRPQDRQFILSSKKLLLSDSGFYLCAWRAASGVGELFFGEGSRLTVL.

The chain carries TRBV30 and TRBJ2-5; 7 bases are shared with TRBD1. The germline V gene has CDR1 GTSNPN and CDR2 SVGIG (reference sequence). The CDR3 runs to 17 residues. The V gene end was trimmed by 1 base and the J gene end by 5 bases; junction bases not matched to a gene: 16. This chain's CDR3 is CAWSATNIQGRGETQYF. DNA for the CDR3: TGTGCCTGGAGTGCCACGAATATACAGGGGAGAGGGGAGACCCAGTACTTC.

The genes are TRBV10-3 and TRBJ1-1; 10 bases line up with TRBD1. The V gene end was trimmed by 6 bases and the J gene end by 5 bases; junction bases not matched to a gene: 6. Germline V gives CDR1 ENHRY, CDR2 SYGVKD. CDR3 size: 14 residues. The CDR3 loop is CAISGQGVGTEAFF. The DNA of the CDR3 is TGTGCCATCAGCGGACAGGGGGTTGGGACTGAAGCTTTCTTT.

V usage is TRBV30 and J usage is TRBJ1-2, with D perhaps TRBD1 (5 bases). Germline assignment: CDR1 GTSNPN and CDR2 SVGIG (reference sequence). V gave up 5 bases and J gave up 8 bases, with 15 bases separating them. The CDR3 spans 12 residues. The CDR3 DNA is TGTGCCTGGGGATCCGGGGCGCGAGGCTACACCTTC. Its protein product is CAWGSGARGYTF.

This clone came up a few times. The CDR3 loop reads CASSRAGVRADTQYF. Written as DNA, the CDR3 is TGTGCCAGCAGCCGGGCAGGGGTGAGGGCAGATACGCAGTATTTT. V usage is TRBV7-2 and J usage is TRBJ2-3, with D perhaps TRBD1 (6 bases). From germline, CDR1 is SGHTA and CDR2 FQGNSA. The CDR3 totals 15 residues. The V and J ends lost 5 bases and 4 bases respectively, with 16 bases between them.